A single sample is the source of the 22 T cell receptor beta chains below, sequenced in a study of blood T cell repertoires in COVID-19. The method was immunoSEQ multiplex PCR; TCRdb's version includes in-frame clones alone and lacks a portion of them. The sample includes 200,000 to 250,000 clones, 60% to 85% of them seen just once. The sequenced sample consisted of peripheral blood. The source is a woman in her 70s with acute or convalescent COVID-19.

The chain employs TRBV15 and TRBJ2-7; 11 nucleotides match TRBD2. This CDR3 has 17 residues. The V segment lost 1 base and the J segment 3 bases; nucleotides outside the gene matches: 8. The germline gives CDR1 LNHNV, CDR2 YYDKDF (reference sequence). The CDR3 here is CATSRVRMTSGNYEQYF. The CDR3 region has the DNA TGTGCCACCAGCAGAGTGAGGATGACTAGCGGGAACTACGAGCAGTACTTC.

This clone was observed a few times. The rearrangement joins TRBV7-2 to TRBJ1-5; D gene ambiguous. CDR3 length equals 14 residues. Germline CDR1 reads SGHTA; CDR2 reads FQGNSA. The V end was cut by 5 bases, the J end by 0 bases, with 8 bases between. The CDR3 is CASSLTNSNQPQHF. CDR3 DNA: TGTGCCAGCAGCCTTACAAATAGCAATCAGCCCCAGCATTTT.

The V gene is TRBV15, the J gene TRBJ1-4; TRBD1 aligns across 9 bases. The junction had 10 bases not matched to a gene; V was cut back by 6 bases and J by 5 bases. Germline-derived CDR1 and CDR2 are LNHNV and YYDKDF (reference sequence). CDR3 size: 16 residues. Here the CDR3 DNA reads TGTGCCACCAGAAACCCCGGGACAGGGACGAATGAAAAACTGTTTTTT. Its translation: CATRNPGTGTNEKLFF. Based on the CDR3 plus reference TRBV15 and TRBJ1-4, the full variable domain is DAMVIQNPRYQVTQFGKPVTLSCSQTLNHNVMYWYQQKSSQAPKLLFHYYDKDFNNEADTPDNFQSRRPNTSFCFLDIRSPGLGDTAMYLCATRNPGTGTNEKLFFGSGTQLSVL.

The chain joins TRBV21-1 to TRBJ1-4; the D segment call TRBD1 is taken from the table without a DNA check. TRBV21-1 counts as a pseudogene. The CDR3 contains 18 residues. The CDR3 spells CASSKRGTATLTNEKLFF. The CDR3 bases are TGTGCCAGCAGCAAAAGGGGGACAGCGACCCTGACTAATGAAAAACTGTTTTTT.

This chain uses TRBV5-4 with TRBJ2-3; 12 nucleotides align to TRBD2. Germline V gives CDR1 SGHNT, CDR2 YYREEE (reference sequence). Trimming at V came to 2 bases and at J to 6 bases, leaving 1 base not matched to a gene. This CDR3 is 14 amino acids long. The CDR3 nucleotides are TGTGCCAGCAGCTTTGGGACTAGCGGGGATACGCAGTATTTT. Amino acids: CASSFGTSGDTQYF. The whole variable domain, filled in from reference TRBV5-4 and TRBJ2-3, reads ETGVTQSPTHLIKTRGQQVTLRCSSQSGHNTVSWYQQALGQGPQFIFQYYREEENGRGNFPPRFSGLQFPNYSSELNVNALELDDSALYLCASSFGTSGDTQYFGPGTRLTVL.

This chain connects TRBV5-1 to TRBJ2-2; D unclear. The CDR3 contains 12 residues. CDR1 and CDR2 (germline): SGHRS, YFSETQ. The V and J ends lost 3 bases and 7 bases respectively, with 7 bases between them. The CDR3 reads CASSYENGELFF. As DNA, the CDR3 is TGCGCCAGCAGCTACGAGAACGGGGAGCTGTTTTTT.

The V call is TRBV15, the J call TRBJ1-5, with D unclear. The CDR3 spans 14 residues. Trimming took 1 base from V and 6 from J, leaving 10 bases between them. CDR1 and CDR2 (germline): LNHNV, YYDKDF (reference sequence). The CDR3 sequence: CATSRVNSGQPQHF. CDR3 nucleotide sequence: TGTGCCACCAGCAGAGTGAATAGTGGTCAGCCCCAGCATTTT.

This clone occurred a few times. The V and J genes are TRBV19 and TRBJ1-5; tentatively, D is TRBD1 (5 bases). The V and J ends lost 2 bases and 2 bases respectively, with 7 bases between them. Per germline, CDR1 LNHDA and CDR2 SQIVND (reference sequence). The length of the CDR3 is 14 residues. CDR3 DNA sequence: TGTGCCAGTAGTATACAGGGTGGCAATCAGCCCCAGCATTTT. It encodes CASSIQGGNQPQHF.

This clone was counted between two and nine times. The chain joins TRBV7-2 to TRBJ2-3; D may be TRBD2 (5 bases). CDR1 and CDR2 from the germline V gene are SGHTA and FQGNSA. This CDR3 comprises 15 residues. V shed 5 bases and J shed 2 bases, with 14 bases lying between them. The CDR3 DNA follows: TGTGCCAGCAGCCTACGGTCTAGCCCCACAGATACGCAGTATTTT. Encoded protein: CASSLRSSPTDTQYF. The full variable domain, its missing parts supplied by reference TRBV7-2 and TRBJ2-3, is GAGVSQSPSNKVTEKGKDVELRCDPISGHTALYWYRQSLGQGLEFLIYFQGNSAPDKSGLPSDRFSAERTGGSVSTLTIQRTQQEDSAVYLCASSLRSSPTDTQYFGPGTRLTVL.

The V and J genes are TRBV7-9 and TRBJ2-6; D perhaps matches TRBD1 (6 bases). V lost 0 bases to trimming and J lost 4 bases, with 13 bases between them. Germline lookup yields CDR1 SEHNR and CDR2 FQNEAQ (reference sequence). The CDR3 is 17 amino acids. CDR3 coding DNA: TGTGCCAGCAGCTTAGCGCGTGGGGGCCCGGGGGCCAACGTCCTGACTTTC. It is translated as CASSLARGGPGANVLTF.

This rearrangement joins TRBV14 to TRBJ2-1; TRBD2 matches at 8 bases. The CDR3 contains 15 residues. The germline gives CDR1 SGHDN, CDR2 FVKESK. V shed 1 base and J 4 bases; nucleotides not matched to a gene: 3. The CDR3 sequence: CASSQGLAGYNEQFF. The CDR3 DNA sequence: TGTGCCAGCAGCCAAGGCCTAGCGGGTTACAATGAGCAGTTCTTC.

The V call is TRBV19, the J call TRBJ1-1; the D gene is possibly TRBD1 (6 bases). The germline CDR1 and CDR2 sequences are LNHDA and SQIVND (reference sequence). Trimming stripped 3 bases from V and 5 bases from J, with 10 bases between. This CDR3 is 13 amino acids long. CDR3 DNA sequence: TGTGCCAGTAGTATGGAGAGGGGGACTGAAGCTTTCTTT. Its translation: CASSMERGTEAFF.

This chain uses TRBV19 with TRBJ1-1; 7 nucleotides match TRBD1. This CDR3 has 13 amino acids. V trimming: 10 bases; J trimming: 2 bases; junction bases outside the gene matches: 7. Germline CDR1 LNHDA, CDR2 SQIVND (reference sequence). The DNA for the CDR3 is TGTGCCACAGGACAGGAAAGTAACACTGAAGCTTTCTTT. This translates into CATGQESNTEAFF. Based on the CDR3 plus reference TRBV19 and TRBJ1-1, the full variable domain is DGGITQSPKYLFRKEGQNVTLSCEQNLNHDAMYWYRQDPGQGLRLIYYSQIVNDFQKGDIAEGYSVSREKKESFPLTVTSAQKNPTAFYLCATGQESNTEAFFGQGTRLTVV.

The CDR3, as DNA: TGTGCCAGCAGCTTAATTAGGGGGGGCACTGAAGCTTTCTTT. Protein product: CASSLIRGGTEAFF. The rearrangement uses TRBV5-5 and TRBJ1-1; tentative D call: TRBD1 (6 bases). The CDR3 extends over 14 amino acids. CDR1 and CDR2 from the germline V gene are SGHKS and YYEKEE (reference sequence). Trimming stripped 2 bases from V and 4 bases from J, with 12 bases between.

This chain joins TRBV7-8 and TRBJ1-3, with a tentative D call TRBD1 (5 bases). The germline CDR1 and CDR2 sequences are SGHVS and FQNEAQ. CDR3 length: 14 residues. The V gene lost 3 bases and the J gene lost 2 bases, with 8 bases spanning the gap. The CDR3 here is CASSFGGAGNTIYF. The CDR3 DNA follows: TGTGCCAGCAGCTTTGGGGGGGCTGGAAACACCATATATTTT.

This chain connects TRBV9 to TRBJ2-7; D is possibly TRBD1 (6 bases). Germline V gene lookup returns CDR1 SGDLS and CDR2 YYNGEE. CDR3 length: 13 amino acids. V shed 8 bases and J shed 2 bases, with 14 bases lying between them. Here the CDR3 reads CASSGTLPYEQYF. The CDR3 coding sequence is TGTGCCAGTTCCGGGACACTGCCCTACGAGCAGTACTTC. The variable domain in full, completed from reference TRBV9 and TRBJ2-7, reads DSGVTQTPKHLITATGQRVTLRCSPRSGDLSVYWYQQSLDQGLQFLIQYYNGEERAKGNILERFSAQQFPDLHSELNLSSLELGDSALYFCASSGTLPYEQYFGPGTRLTVT.

The V call is TRBV5-4, the J call TRBJ2-1; D is undetermined. Trimming removed 3 bases from V and 5 bases from J, with 6 bases in between. Germline V gives CDR1 SGHNT, CDR2 YYREEE (reference sequence). The CDR3 runs 12 residues. The DNA for the CDR3 is TGTGCCAGCAGCTACAACGACAATGAGCAGTTCTTC. Translating it yields CASSYNDNEQFF.

The chain uses TRBV25-1 and TRBJ1-3; no clear D. With 0 bases removed from V and 3 bases from J, the gap between germline ends came to 3 bases. Germline V CDR1 and CDR2: MGHDK, SYGVNS. CDR3 length equals 13 residues. The CDR3 sequence: CASSEYSGNTIYF. In DNA, the CDR3 is TGTGCCAGCAGTGAATACAGTGGAAACACCATATATTTT.

The chain is built from TRBV19 and TRBJ1-5; the D gene is possibly TRBD1 (6 bases). Trimming cost V 7 bases and J 3 bases, with 16 bases left between them. The CDR3 has 15 residues. The germline CDR1 and CDR2 sequences are LNHDA and SQIVND (reference sequence). The CDR3 bases are TGTGCCAGTAACAGCCTACAGGGAGACAATCAGCCCCAGCATTTT. Translated: CASNSLQGDNQPQHF. The whole variable domain, filled in from reference TRBV19 and TRBJ1-5, reads DGGITQSPKYLFRKEGQNVTLSCEQNLNHDAMYWYRQDPGQGLRLIYYSQIVNDFQKGDIAEGYSVSREKKESFPLTVTSAQKNPTAFYLCASNSLQGDNQPQHFGDGTRLSIL.

The V call is TRBV28, the J call TRBJ1-6; tentative D call: TRBD1 (5 bases). CDR3 size: 12 residues. Germline CDR1 MDHEN, CDR2 SYDVKM. The V and J ends lost 6 bases and 11 bases respectively, with 11 bases between them. The CDR3 here is CASSQGETPLHF. CDR3 DNA sequence: TGTGCCAGCAGCCAGGGCGAAACACCCCTCCACTTT.

The V and J genes are TRBV2 and TRBJ1-5; D is ambiguous. Germline V gene data show CDR1 as SNHLY and CDR2 as FYNNEI. V gave up 3 bases and J gave up 5 bases, with 11 bases separating them. The CDR3 consists of 14 residues. CDR3 bases: TGTGCCAGCAGTGACGGCGGGATCGATCAGCCCCAGCATTTT. This sequence encodes CASSDGGIDQPQHF.

The CDR3 here is CASSPGQGRQNEKLFF. The CDR3 nucleotides read TGTGCCAGCAGCCCTGGACAGGGGCGTCAAAATGAAAAACTGTTTTTT. The chain is built from TRBV7-9 and TRBJ1-4; the match to TRBD1 covers 9 bases. Looked up from germline, CDR1 is SEHNR and CDR2 is FQNEAQ (reference sequence). This CDR3 spans 16 amino acids. J gave up 5 bases and V 5 bases, and 9 bases lay outside the gene matches.